This T cell receptor beta chain was captured in a study of T cells in Graves' hyperthyroidism and ophthalmopathy. TCR beta CDR3 region amplification was performed from RNA transcripts. The primer set for the first-round RT-PCR of the TCR CDR3 was HTBI. TCRdb reanalysed the multiplex PCR reads using MiXCR and keeps one entry per CDR3 protein. The sample comprises 600,000 to 650,000 distinct CDR3 sequences, around 21% of which are singletons, and around a third rests with the top ten. Germline CDR1 and CDR2: MGHRA and YSYEKL. V trimming: 0 bases; J trimming: 4 bases; junction bases outside the gene matches: 9. The CDR3 totals 18 residues.

The rearrangement links TRBV4-1 to TRBJ2-5, with 12 bases matching TRBD2. The clonotype originates from a man younger than 40 with Graves' ophthalmopathy. Specimen: blood. CDR3 bases: TGCGCCAGCAGCCAAGAAGGGACGCTAGCGGGAGGGCCAGAGACCCAGTACTTC. Translating gives CASSQEGTLAGGPETQYF.